These T cell receptor beta chains were read from a single sample in a study of blood T cell repertoires in COVID-19. The method was immunoSEQ multiplex PCR; TCRdb's version includes in-frame clones alone and lacks a portion of them. The sample lists 90,000 to 150,000 clones, approximately 86% occurring once. Sequences were obtained from peripheral blood. All receptors derive from a woman aged 45 to 65 with active or convalescent COVID-19. Both conserved end residues are part of each CDR3. A D gene is named only where the DNA matches it firmly. Not every row has a clone size; where given, it reads once, few, many or a size class.

>TRBD1|TRBV28|.|TRBJ2-3
TGTGCCAGCAGTTCTTGGACAGGGGTTGGAGATACGCAGTATTTT
CASSSWTGVGDTQYF
>.|TRBV7-9|once|TRBJ2-1
TGTGCCAGCAGCCCCCGTAATTACAATGAGCAGTTCTTC
CASSPRNYNEQFF
>.|TRBV5-6|few|TRBJ2-7
TGTGCCAGCAGCATCCGGGTGGGCCTGCGGGAAGGCGAGCAGTACTTC
CASSIRVGLREGEQYF
>TRBD1|TRBV5-1|.|TRBJ1-1
TGCGCCAGCAGGTATACAGGGGACACTGAAGCTTTCTTT
CASRYTGDTEAFF
>TRBD1|TRBV15|once|TRBJ2-2
TGTGCCTCCCAGGACAGGGTAAACACCGGGGAGCTGTTTTTT
CASQDRVNTGELFF
>.|TRBV7-6|.|TRBJ2-1
TGTGCCAGCAGCTTATCGCAGGGGTTTGCCAATGAGCAGTTCTTC
CASSLSQGFANEQFF
>TRBD1|TRBV6-2/TRBV6-3|.|TRBJ1-5
TGTGCCAGCAGTTACAGGACAGGGGGCGGACAGCCCCAGCATTTT
CASSYRTGGGQPQHF
>TRBD2|TRBV11-3|.|TRBJ2-3
TGTGCCAGCAGCTTGGGACTAGCGGGAGCTTCTGATACGCAGTATTTT
CASSLGLAGASDTQYF
>TRBD1|TRBV5-6|.|TRBJ2-7
TGTGCCAGCACCTACCAAGGGGGCCCTACCTACGAGCAGTACTTC
CASTYQGGPTYEQYF
>.|TRBV7-2|.|TRBJ2-3
TGTGCCAGCAGCTTAGCTAGAGGGTCAGATACGCAGTATTTT
CASSLARGSDTQYF